Listed here are 17 T cell receptor beta chains from one sample, sequenced in a study of T cell responses to AZD1222 COVID-19 vaccine. Sequencing was performed with immunoSEQ multiplex PCR; in TCRdb, only in-frame clones are kept and a portion is missing. The table lists roughly 160,000 clones, almost 90% of them singletons. Material: peripheral blood, obtained on day 0 of AZD1222 vaccination. The source of these receptors is an adult in good health.

This chain joins TRBV19 and TRBJ2-7, with 10 nucleotides matching TRBD1. The V gene end was trimmed by 3 bases and the J gene end by 6 bases; junction bases not matched to a gene: 5. CDR3 length equals 14 residues. The germline CDR1 and CDR2 sequences are LNHDA and SQIVND (reference sequence). The CDR3 coding sequence is TGTGCCAGTAGTATGGGACAGGGGACAGGCGAGCAGTACTTC. Protein sequence: CASSMGQGTGEQYF.

V is TRBV6-1 and J is TRBJ2-5; possibly TRBD1 or TRBD2 for D (6 bases each). CDR3 length: 15 residues. The V gene's germline CDR1 is MNHNS and CDR2 SASEGT. V lost 1 base and J lost 5, with 14 bases in between. CDR3 sequence: CASSEVGGRMETQYF. The CDR3 DNA is TGTGCCAGCAGTGAAGTGGGGGGCAGGATGGAGACCCAGTACTTC.

The V and J genes are TRBV5-1 and TRBJ1-2; 8 positions agree with TRBD1. CDR1 SGHRS and CDR2 YFSETQ come from the germline V gene. The V segment lost 3 bases and the J segment 7 bases; nucleotides outside the gene matches: 5. This CDR3 contains 13 residues. As DNA, the CDR3 is TGCGCCAGCAGCTCCCGGACAGGGAGTGGCTACACCTTC. It translates to CASSSRTGSGYTF.

This clone was observed a handful of times. V gene TRBV4-2 combines with J gene TRBJ2-7; TRBD1 or TRBD2 may be the D gene (5 bases each). The ends were cut back, 1 base at V and 6 bases at J, with 16 bases in the middle. The germline V gene encodes CDR1 LGHNA and CDR2 YNFKEQ. This CDR3 region has 15 residues. The CDR3 DNA sequence: TGTGCCAGCAGCCAAGTACAAGTAGAGGGGAGCGAGCAGTACTTC. Protein product: CASSQVQVEGSEQYF.

V and J are TRBV24-1 and TRBJ1-5; 9 bases line up with TRBD1. Germline V gene lookup returns CDR1 KGHDR and CDR2 SFDVKD. The ends lost 4 bases at V and 1 base at J; junction bases unmatched: 4. The CDR3 sequence is 16 residues long. The CDR3: CATSDSDRGSNQPQHF. Here the CDR3 DNA reads TGTGCCACCAGTGACTCCGACAGGGGGAGCAATCAGCCCCAGCATTTT.

The gene calls are TRBV4-2 and TRBJ2-1; TRBD2 aligns across 13 bases. After removal of 0 bases from V and 11 bases from J, the junction contained 13 bases not matched to a gene. The CDR3 is made up of 18 amino acids. CDR1 and CDR2 (germline): LGHNA, YNFKEQ. DNA for the CDR3: TGTGCCAGCAGCCAAGATGTCGGGACTAGCGGGGCCTCCAACCAGCAGTTCTTC. It specifies CASSQDVGTSGASNQQFF.

CDR3 DNA: TGTGCCAGCAGCTTAGATAGGGTAGCAGCGGCCTCCACCGGGGAGCTGTTTTTT. Its protein product is CASSLDRVAAASTGELFF. The chain carries TRBV7-8 and TRBJ2-2, with TRBD2 as a possible D gene (5 bases). V lost 1 base and J 4 bases, leaving 19 bases between the germline ends. The CDR3 spans 18 residues. CDR1 is SGHVS and CDR2 is FQNEAQ in the germline V gene.

This chain uses TRBV28 with TRBJ1-4; TRBD1 agrees at 9 bases. The germline V gene encodes CDR1 MDHEN and CDR2 SYDVKM. Germline trimming cut 7 bases from V and 8 bases from J; bases unmatched to any gene: 11. The CDR3 is 15 residues long. For the CDR3, the DNA is TGTGCCAGCAAAACTGGGGGGACAGGGAACGAAAAACTGTTTTTT. It translates to CASKTGGTGNEKLFF.

CDR3 sequence: CSFAPLVGDEQYF. The CDR3 DNA sequence: TGCAGCTTTGCACCGTTGGTCGGGGACGAGCAGTACTTC. The chain combines TRBV29-1 with TRBJ2-7, with D perhaps TRBD2 (5 bases). This CDR3 contains 13 residues. V lost 8 bases, J lost 5 bases, and 19 bases lay in between. Looked up from germline, CDR1 is SQVTM and CDR2 is ANQGSEA.

The rearrangement links TRBV3-1 (or the pseudogene TRBV3-2) to TRBJ1-6, with D tentatively TRBD1 (6 bases). This CDR3 has 13 residues. CDR1 LGHDT and CDR2 YNNKEL come from the germline V gene (reference sequence). V lost 1 base and J lost 13, with 11 bases in between. The chain's CDR3 is CASSQVGQGPLHF. The CDR3 bases are TGTGCCAGCAGCCAAGTTGGGCAGGGGCCCCTCCACTTT.

This chain connects TRBV30 to TRBJ2-7, with a tentative D call TRBD2 (5 bases). The CDR3 totals 13 residues. Trimming took 4 bases from V and 0 from J, leaving 10 bases between them. Germline CDR1 GTSNPN, CDR2 SVGIG (reference sequence). CDR3 nucleotide sequence: TGTGCCTGGATACCGGGGTACTCCTACGAGCAGTACTTC. Its protein is CAWIPGYSYEQYF. Combining the CDR3 with reference TRBV30 and TRBJ2-7 gives the whole variable domain SQTIHQWPATLVQPVGSPLSLECTVEGTSNPNLYWYRQAAGRGLQLLFYSVGIGQISSEVPQNLSASRPQDRQFILSSKKLLLSDSGFYLCAWIPGYSYEQYFGPGTRLTVT.

The gene calls are TRBV18 and TRBJ1-5; D remains unclear. Trimming shortened V by 1 base and J by 2 bases, and 12 bases separated the two germline ends. This CDR3 has 16 residues. Germline V gene sequence: CDR1 KGHSH, CDR2 LQKENI. Written as DNA, the CDR3 is TGTGCCAGCTCACCACAGGGCAGTTGGGGCAATCAGCCCCAGCATTTT. Protein product: CASSPQGSWGNQPQHF. The variable domain in full, with the rest retrieved from reference TRBV18 and TRBJ1-5, is NAGVMQNPRHLVRRRGQEARLRCSPMKGHSHVYWYRQLPEEGLKFMVYLQKENIIDESGMPKERFSAEFPKEGPSILRIQQVVRGDSAAYFCASSPQGSWGNQPQHFGDGTRLSIL.

This rearrangement joins TRBV7-2 to TRBJ1-3; D may be TRBD1 (5 bases). This CDR3 spans 15 amino acids. CDR1 SGHTA and CDR2 FQGNSA come from the germline V gene. V lost 3 bases and J 0 bases, leaving 9 bases between the germline ends. The CDR3 is CASSLWQGSGNTIYF. The CDR3 coding sequence is TGTGCCAGCAGCTTGTGGCAGGGCTCTGGAAACACCATATATTTT.

This clone was recorded only once. The rearrangement uses TRBV5-8 and TRBJ2-6; either TRBD1 or TRBD2 may supply D (5 bases each). Trimming cost V 0 bases and J 0 bases, with 16 bases left between them. CDR1 and CDR2 from the germline V gene are SGHTS and YDEGEE. The CDR3 length is 19 residues. The CDR3 here is CASSLAGATRYSGANVLTF. In DNA, the CDR3 is TGTGCCAGCAGCTTGGCCGGGGCTACTCGCTACTCTGGGGCCAACGTCCTGACTTTC.

The chain recombines TRBV30 with TRBJ1-5; no clear D gene. Germline lookup yields CDR1 GTSNPN and CDR2 SVGIG (reference sequence). The CDR3 consists of 13 residues. V was pared by 3 bases and J by 0 bases, with 6 bases between. The CDR3 loop reads CAWSLDSNQPQHF. CDR3 DNA: TGTGCCTGGAGCCTGGATAGCAATCAGCCCCAGCATTTT.

The chain carries TRBV4-3 and TRBJ1-2; D is unresolved. This CDR3 is 13 amino acids long. V was shortened by 0 bases and J by 10 bases, with 12 bases between the two germline ends. Looked up from germline, CDR1 is LGHNA and CDR2 is YSLEER. The CDR3 spells CASSQESSHPYTF. The CDR3 nucleotides are TGCGCCAGCAGCCAAGAGTCCAGCCACCCCTACACCTTC.

The V call is TRBV6-1, the J call TRBJ1-2; possible D gene TRBD1, 5 bases. V was pared by 0 bases and J by 6 bases, with 17 bases between. Germline CDR1 is MNHNS and CDR2 is SASEGT. The CDR3 length is 16 residues. The CDR3, as DNA: TGTGCCAGCAGTGAAGCGGGTAAGGGGATAAGGCATGGCTACACCTTC. Its protein product is CASSEAGKGIRHGYTF.